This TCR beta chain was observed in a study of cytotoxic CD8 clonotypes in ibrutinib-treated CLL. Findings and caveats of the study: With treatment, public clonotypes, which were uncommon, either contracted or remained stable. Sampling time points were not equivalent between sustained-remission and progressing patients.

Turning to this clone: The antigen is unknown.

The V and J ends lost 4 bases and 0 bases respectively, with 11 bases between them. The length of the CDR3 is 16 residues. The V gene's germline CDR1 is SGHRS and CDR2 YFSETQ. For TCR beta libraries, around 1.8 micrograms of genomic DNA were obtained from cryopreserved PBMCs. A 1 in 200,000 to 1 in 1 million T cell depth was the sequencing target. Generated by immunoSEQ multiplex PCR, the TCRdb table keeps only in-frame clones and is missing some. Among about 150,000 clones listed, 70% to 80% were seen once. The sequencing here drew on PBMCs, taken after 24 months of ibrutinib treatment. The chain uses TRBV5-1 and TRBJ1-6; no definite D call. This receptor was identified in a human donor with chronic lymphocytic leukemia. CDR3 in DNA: TGCGCCAGCAGCCCTAGGGAGGGCTCCTATAATTCACCCCTCCACTTT. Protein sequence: CASSPREGSYNSPLHF.